Each of the 21 T cell receptor beta chains below was sequenced from the same sample in a study of cytomegalovirus exposure and HLA in healthy donors (dated by TCRdb to between 2016 and 2019). Library prep was done by the immunoSEQ multiplex PCR assay. The immuneACCESS repertoire file appears here via TCRdb, limited to in-frame rearrangements. These files lack a portion of the clones; in checked studies, under half of the deficit traces to unresolved V genes, and the cause of the others is not known. A total of some 140,000 clones appear in this sample, 70% to 90% of them only once. Less than 3.5% of the sample lies in the top ten. Sequenced material: PBMCs. These receptors all come from a man aged 18 to 35 in good health and CMV-seronegative.

V and J are TRBV27 and TRBJ2-1; possibly TRBD1 for D (6 bases). CDR1 and CDR2 (germline): MNHEY, SMNVEV (reference sequence). Trimming removed 6 bases at V and 5 bases at J, with 11 bases between. This CDR3 region has 13 residues. CDR3 bases: TGTGCCAGCAGCTTGGGGGCAGACAATGAGCAGTTCTTC. It specifies CASSLGADNEQFF.

This sequence joins TRBV7-8 and TRBJ2-7; 9 bases fit TRBD2. This CDR3 region has 15 residues. Germline lookup yields CDR1 SGHVS and CDR2 FQNEAQ. With 2 bases clipped from V and 7 bases from J, the junction kept 9 bases outside the gene matches. The CDR3 nucleotides read TGTGCCAGCAGCTTAAGGTCTAGCGGGGTTAGAGAGCAGTACTTC. Amino acid sequence: CASSLRSSGVREQYF.

The table lists this clone with a few counts. Other DNA sequences of this sample code for an identical CDR3. The V gene is TRBV9, the J gene TRBJ1-1; unclear D gene. The CDR3 length is 13 residues. The germline V and J ends were trimmed by 2 bases and 0 bases, with 5 bases remaining between them. Germline CDR1 and CDR2: SGDLS and YYNGEE. CDR3 nucleotide sequence: TGTGCCAGCAGCGTTAGCGTGAACACTGAAGCTTTCTTT. It codes for CASSVSVNTEAFF. Supplemented by reference TRBV9 and TRBJ1-1, the full variable domain reads DSGVTQTPKHLITATGQRVTLRCSPRSGDLSVYWYQQSLDQGLQFLIQYYNGEERAKGNILERFSAQQFPDLHSELNLSSLELGDSALYFCASSVSVNTEAFFGQGTRLTVV.

This chain links TRBV28 with TRBJ1-2; 8 bases agree with TRBD1. The trim removed 3 bases at V and 5 bases at J, leaving 5 bases unmatched. Per the germline V gene, CDR1 is MDHEN and CDR2 is SYDVKM. The CDR3 has 14 amino acids. The CDR3: CASSFGQGKYGYTF. Written as DNA, the CDR3 is TGTGCCAGCAGTTTCGGACAGGGAAAGTATGGCTACACCTTC.

This clone was picked up one time. The chain combines TRBV7-8 with TRBJ2-7; D not certain. CDR1 and CDR2 from the germline V gene are SGHVS and FQNEAQ. V lost 1 base and J lost 2, with 12 bases in between. The CDR3 spans 15 residues. The CDR3 DNA is TGTGCCAGCAGCTTAGGAGGCGGCAGCCCCTACGAGCAGTACTTC. It yields the protein CASSLGGGSPYEQYF.

This chain joins TRBV2 and TRBJ2-2, with 7 positions matching TRBD1. The CDR3 consists of 16 residues. CDR1 is SNHLY and CDR2 is FYNNEI in the germline V gene. Trimming removed 2 bases from V and 1 base from J; junction bases left unmatched: 4. The CDR3 DNA is TGTGCCAGCAGTGAATGGGGACAGTTGAACACCGGGGAGCTGTTTTTT. Translated: CASSEWGQLNTGELFF.

V gene TRBV5-1 combines with J gene TRBJ2-1, with D perhaps TRBD2 (7 bases). This CDR3 is 15 amino acids long. Germline V gives CDR1 SGHRS, CDR2 YFSETQ. V lost 1 base to trimming and J lost 4 bases, with 12 bases between them. CDR3 coding DNA: TGCGCCAGCAGCTTGCCCCGGGGGGCGTACAATGAGCAGTTCTTC. This translates into CASSLPRGAYNEQFF.

The chain employs TRBV28 and TRBJ2-2; 9 bases map to TRBD2. This CDR3 has 16 amino acids. V lost 5 bases and J lost 2; bases outside the gene matches: 6. Germline V CDR1 and CDR2: MDHEN, SYDVKM. CDR3: CASSPRLAANTGELFF. Here the CDR3 DNA reads TGTGCCAGCAGTCCAAGACTAGCGGCTAACACCGGGGAGCTGTTTTTT.

V usage is TRBV11-3 and J usage is TRBJ1-1, with TRBD1 as a possible D gene (5 bases). Per germline, CDR1 SGHNT and CDR2 YENEEA. The CDR3 extends over 15 amino acids. V lost 0 bases and J 0 bases, leaving 8 bases between the germline ends. CDR3 region: CASSLDGGMNTEAFF. In DNA form, the CDR3 reads TGTGCCAGCAGCTTAGACGGGGGAATGAACACTGAAGCTTTCTTT.

The chain carries TRBV19 and TRBJ2-5, with 10 nucleotides matching TRBD2. CDR1 and CDR2 from the germline V gene are LNHDA and SQIVND (reference sequence). The CDR3 runs 15 residues. Trimming removed 6 bases from V and 5 bases from J; junction bases left unmatched: 9. CDR3 region: CASSPSGGHGETQYF. In DNA, the CDR3 is TGTGCCAGTAGCCCTAGCGGGGGCCACGGGGAGACCCAGTACTTC. Using reference TRBV19 and TRBJ2-5 for the parts outside the CDR3, the full variable domain is DGGITQSPKYLFRKEGQNVTLSCEQNLNHDAMYWYRQDPGQGLRLIYYSQIVNDFQKGDIAEGYSVSREKKESFPLTVTSAQKNPTAFYLCASSPSGGHGETQYFGPGTRLLVL.

This chain links TRBV5-6 with TRBJ2-1, with D unresolved. V lost 3 bases and J 0 bases, leaving 10 bases between the germline ends. The CDR3 is made up of 15 amino acids. The V gene's germline CDR1 is SGHDT and CDR2 YYEEEE. CDR3 region: CASSSPWSSYNEQFF. The CDR3 DNA reads as TGTGCCAGCAGCTCCCCCTGGAGCTCCTACAATGAGCAGTTCTTC.

This chain joins TRBV6-5 and TRBJ2-1; the D gene is possibly TRBD2 (5 bases). The germline V gene has CDR1 MNHEY and CDR2 SVGAGI. CDR3 length equals 16 residues. V lost 4 bases and J 0 bases, leaving 13 bases between the germline ends. The CDR3 DNA reads as TGTGCCAGCAGTTCCGTAGCGTCTAGCTCCTACAATGAGCAGTTCTTC. Translating it yields CASSSVASSSYNEQFF.

The chain couples TRBV19 to TRBJ2-7; D remains unclear. Between the trimmed V and J ends, which lost 4 bases and 0 bases, there was a span of 10 bases. This CDR3 region has 14 residues. Germline-derived CDR1 and CDR2 are LNHDA and SQIVND (reference sequence). CDR3 protein: CASSKESRSYEQYF. The DNA of the CDR3 is TGTGCCAGTAGTAAGGAGAGCCGCTCCTACGAGCAGTACTTC.

The rearrangement links TRBV14 to TRBJ1-1; D is perhaps TRBD1 (6 bases). V was pared by 4 bases and J by 3 bases, with 18 bases between. Germline-derived CDR1 and CDR2 are SGHDN and FVKESK. This CDR3 region has 16 residues. CDR3 sequence (DNA): TGTGCCAGCAGCCCCCGGGACACTTATTTAGACACTGAAGCTTTCTTT. Protein sequence: CASSPRDTYLDTEAFF.

This sequence joins TRBV19 and TRBJ2-7; TRBD1 matches 9 bases. Trimming took 5 bases from V and 4 from J; bases not matched to a gene: 6. The CDR3 sequence is 14 residues long. CDR1 is LNHDA and CDR2 is SQIVND in the germline V gene (reference sequence). The CDR3 nucleotides read TGTGCCAGTAGTTTGGGACAGGGCGATTACGAGCAGTACTTC. Its protein product is CASSLGQGDYEQYF.

The rearrangement links TRBV7-9 to TRBJ2-5; D is unresolved. The CDR3 sequence is 14 residues long. The V end lost 6 bases, the J end lost 9 bases, and 20 bases lay between the germline ends. Germline V gene lookup returns CDR1 SEHNR and CDR2 FQNEAQ (reference sequence). The DNA for the CDR3 is TGTGCCAGCAGTTCGACTGGAAGTTGGGTGTCCCAGTACTTC. As protein: CASSSTGSWVSQYF.

V is TRBV6-6 and J is TRBJ1-5; D unclear. The V gene lost 0 bases and the J gene lost 7 bases, with 13 bases spanning the gap. Per the germline V gene, CDR1 is MNHNY and CDR2 is SVGAGI (reference sequence). This CDR3 is built from 15 residues. The CDR3: CASSYSLEVRQPQHF. CDR3 in DNA: TGTGCCAGCAGTTACTCGTTAGAGGTTCGACAGCCCCAGCATTTT.

The chain has TRBV9 and TRBJ1-3; D is possibly TRBD1 (6 bases). Trimming took 3 bases from V and 0 from J, leaving 13 bases between them. Germline CDR1 is SGDLS and CDR2 is YYNGEE. The CDR3 runs 16 residues. Written as DNA, the CDR3 is TGTGCCAGCAGCGGAGGGACACCGAGCTCTGGAAACACCATATATTTT. Protein product: CASSGGTPSSGNTIYF.

This chain uses TRBV23-1 with TRBJ1-2; 7 bases agree with TRBD1. TRBV23-1 is given ORF status, its function remaining uncertain. The CDR3 is 13 amino acids. V lost 6 bases, J lost 7 bases, and 8 bases stayed unmatched. CDR3 bases: TGCGCCAGCAGCATGGGACAGCTGTCTGGCTACACCTTC. Encoded protein: CASSMGQLSGYTF.

This clone has more than one count but fewer than ten. CDR3 sequence reads: CASSQTGSYEQYF. In DNA, the CDR3 is TGCGCCAGCAGCCAGACAGGGTCCTACGAGCAGTACTTC. V gene TRBV4-1 combines with J gene TRBJ2-7, with TRBD1 matching 7 bases. CDR3 length: 13 amino acids. CDR1 MGHRA and CDR2 YSYEKL come from the germline V gene. Trimming took 3 bases from V and 1 from J; bases not matched to a gene: 0.

The rearrangement joins TRBV23-1 to TRBJ1-5; 7 bases match TRBD1. TRBV23-1 is sorted into the ORF group, with uncertain function. V dropped 3 bases and J dropped 0; count of bases not matched to a gene: 5. CDR3 length: 16 residues. CDR3: CASSHRTGDSNQPQHF. The CDR3 region has the DNA TGCGCCAGCAGTCATCGGACAGGCGATAGCAATCAGCCCCAGCATTTT.